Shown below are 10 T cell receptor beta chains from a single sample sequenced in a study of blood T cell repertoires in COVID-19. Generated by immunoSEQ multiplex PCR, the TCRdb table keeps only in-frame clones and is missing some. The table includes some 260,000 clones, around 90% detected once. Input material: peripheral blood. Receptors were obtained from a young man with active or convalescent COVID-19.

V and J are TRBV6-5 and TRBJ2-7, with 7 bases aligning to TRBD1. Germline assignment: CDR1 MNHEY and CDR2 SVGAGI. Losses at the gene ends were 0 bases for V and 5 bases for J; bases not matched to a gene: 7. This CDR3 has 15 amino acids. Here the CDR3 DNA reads TGTGCCAGCAGTTACTCGGCAGGGGGATTCGACGAGCAGTACTTC. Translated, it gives CASSYSAGGFDEQYF.

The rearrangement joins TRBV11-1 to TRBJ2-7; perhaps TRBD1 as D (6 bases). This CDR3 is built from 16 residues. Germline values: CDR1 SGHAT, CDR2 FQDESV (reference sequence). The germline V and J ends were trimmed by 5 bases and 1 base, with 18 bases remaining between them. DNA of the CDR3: TGTGCCAGCAGCCCTGGGGGCGGATTACAGTCCTACGAGCAGTACTTC. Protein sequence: CASSPGGGLQSYEQYF.

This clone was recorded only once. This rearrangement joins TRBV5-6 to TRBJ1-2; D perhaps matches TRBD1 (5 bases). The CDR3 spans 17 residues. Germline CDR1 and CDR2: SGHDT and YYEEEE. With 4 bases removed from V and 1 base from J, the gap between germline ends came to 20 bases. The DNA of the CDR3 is TGTGCCAGCAGCCCCTTGGGGCGACAAGATTTTAACTATGGCTACACCTTC. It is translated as CASSPLGRQDFNYGYTF. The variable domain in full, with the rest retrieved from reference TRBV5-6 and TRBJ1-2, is DAGVTQSPTHLIKTRGQQVTLRCSPKSGHDTVSWYQQALGQGPQFIFQYYEEEERQRGNFPDRFSGHQFPNYSSELNVNALLLGDSALYLCASSPLGRQDFNYGYTFGSGTRLTVV.

CDR3 protein: CASSLRDRGRERAFF. The CDR3 bases are TGTGCCAGCAGTTTGCGTGACAGGGGGAGAGAGCGAGCTTTCTTT. The chain couples TRBV28 to TRBJ1-1; TRBD1 matches 9 bases. The CDR3 sequence is 15 residues long. Germline values: CDR1 MDHEN, CDR2 SYDVKM. J gave up 10 bases and V 3 bases, and 12 bases lay outside the gene matches.

This CDR3 reads CASSLIRRGRSGPGELFF. CDR3 in DNA: TGTGCCAGCAGCTTGATCAGAAGGGGGCGTTCAGGCCCCGGGGAGCTGTTTTTT. The V gene is TRBV5-6, the J gene TRBJ2-2; 7 bases line up with TRBD1. The CDR3 runs to 18 residues. The junction had 15 bases not matched to a gene; V was cut back by 1 base and J by 6 bases. The germline gives CDR1 SGHDT, CDR2 YYEEEE.

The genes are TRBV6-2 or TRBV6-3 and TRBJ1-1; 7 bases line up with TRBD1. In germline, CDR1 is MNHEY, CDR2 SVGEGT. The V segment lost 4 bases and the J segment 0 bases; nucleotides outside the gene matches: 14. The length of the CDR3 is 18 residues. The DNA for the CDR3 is TGTGCCAGCAGTTTTCTACAGGGGTCCGGCATTATGAACACTGAAGCTTTCTTT. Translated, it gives CASSFLQGSGIMNTEAFF.

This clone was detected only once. The CDR3 nucleotides read TGTGCCAGCAGCTTACCCGGACAGGACCGCTATGGCTACACCTTC. Its translation is CASSLPGQDRYGYTF. The J gene is TRBJ1-2, the V gene TRBV11-1, with TRBD1 matching over 7 bases. The CDR3 extends over 15 amino acids. The germline CDR1 and CDR2 sequences are SGHAT and FQDESV (reference sequence). With 2 bases clipped from V and 4 bases from J, the junction kept 7 bases outside the gene matches.

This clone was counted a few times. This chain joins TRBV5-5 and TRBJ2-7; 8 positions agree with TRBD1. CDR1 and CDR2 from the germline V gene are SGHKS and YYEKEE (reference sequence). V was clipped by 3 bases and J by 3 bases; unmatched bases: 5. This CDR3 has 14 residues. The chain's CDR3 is CASSSTGDGYEQYF. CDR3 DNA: TGTGCCAGCAGCTCGACAGGGGATGGCTACGAGCAGTACTTC.

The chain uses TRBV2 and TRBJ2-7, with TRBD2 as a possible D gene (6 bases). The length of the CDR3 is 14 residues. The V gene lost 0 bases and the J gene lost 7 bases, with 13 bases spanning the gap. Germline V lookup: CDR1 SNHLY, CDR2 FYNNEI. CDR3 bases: TGTGCCAGCAGTGAAGCGCTTCGGGGAGGTGAGCAGTACTTC. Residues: CASSEALRGGEQYF.

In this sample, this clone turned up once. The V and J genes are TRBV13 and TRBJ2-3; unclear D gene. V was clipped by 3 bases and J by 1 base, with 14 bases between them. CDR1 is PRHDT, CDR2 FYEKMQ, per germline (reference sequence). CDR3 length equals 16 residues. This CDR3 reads CASSLGRSLGTDTQYF. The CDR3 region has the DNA TGTGCCAGCAGCTTGGGCAGATCTTTGGGCACAGATACGCAGTATTTT.